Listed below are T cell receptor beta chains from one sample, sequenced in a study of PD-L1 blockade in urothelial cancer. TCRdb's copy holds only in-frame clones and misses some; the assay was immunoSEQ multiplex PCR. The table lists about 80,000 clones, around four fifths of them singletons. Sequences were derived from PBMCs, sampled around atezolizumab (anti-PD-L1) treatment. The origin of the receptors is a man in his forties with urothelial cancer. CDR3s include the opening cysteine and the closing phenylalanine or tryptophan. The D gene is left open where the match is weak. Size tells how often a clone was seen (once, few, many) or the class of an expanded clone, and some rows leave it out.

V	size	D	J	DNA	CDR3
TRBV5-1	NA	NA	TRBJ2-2	TGCGCCAGCAGCTTGAACACGCGGCTATTTTTT	CASSLNTRLFF
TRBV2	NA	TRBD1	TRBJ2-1	TGTGCCAGCAGACAGGGACAGGGAGCCTACAATGAGCAGTTCTTC	CASRQGQGAYNEQFF
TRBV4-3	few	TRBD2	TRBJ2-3	TGCGCCAGCAGCCCGACCGTGAGACTAGCGGGAGGGGCAGATACGCAGTATTTT	CASSPTVRLAGGADTQYF
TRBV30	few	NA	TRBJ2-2	TGTGCCTGGGACTCACCCACCGGGGAGCTGTTTTTT	CAWDSPTGELFF
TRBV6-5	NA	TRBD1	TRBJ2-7	TGTGCCAGCAGTTCCCCGGGACAGGGTCTCGACGAGCAGTACTTC	CASSSPGQGLDEQYF
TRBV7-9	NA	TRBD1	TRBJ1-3	TGTGCCAGCAGCTTAAGAACAGGGGCAGGAAACACCATATATTTT	CASSLRTGAGNTIYF
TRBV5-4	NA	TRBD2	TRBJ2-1	TGTGCCAGCAGCTCGTTTGTAGGGCAAGGACTAGGCGAGCAGTTCTTC	CASSSFVGQGLGEQFF
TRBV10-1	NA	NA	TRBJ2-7	TGCGCCAGCAGTGCCGGGATTTTGAGCTCCTACGAGCAGTACTTC	CASSAGILSSYEQYF
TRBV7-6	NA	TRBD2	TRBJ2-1	TGTGCCAGCAGCTACTTAACCGGGACTAGCGGGAGGATTGAGCAGTTCTTC	CASSYLTGTSGRIEQFF
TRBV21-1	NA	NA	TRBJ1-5	TGTGCCAGCAGTAAGAGGGACAGGGGTCTCCATCGGCCCCAGCATTTT	CASSKRDRGLHRPQHF
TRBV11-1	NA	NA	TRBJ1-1	TGTGCCAGCAGCTTAGGGAAGACTGGTGGAGACACTGAAGCTTTCTTT	CASSLGKTGGDTEAFF
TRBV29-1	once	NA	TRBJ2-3	TGCAGCGTTCAGGGGGGCCCAGATACGCAGTATTTT	CSVQGGPDTQYF
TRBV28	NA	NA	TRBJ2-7	TGTGCCAGCGAAGGGCGAACCCTGGGGGGGCTAAGCTCCTACGAGCAGTACTTC	CASEGRTLGGLSSYEQYF
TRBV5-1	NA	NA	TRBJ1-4	TGCGCCAGCAGCTTGCAGACTCTGAATGAAAAACTGTTTTTT	CASSLQTLNEKLFF
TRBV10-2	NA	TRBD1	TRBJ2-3	TGCGCCAGCATATCCGGGACAGGGTTTCCAGATACGCAGTATTTT	CASISGTGFPDTQYF
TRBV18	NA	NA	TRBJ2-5	TGTGCCAGCTCACCGGGCCTCTTAGAGACCCAGTACTTC	CASSPGLLETQYF
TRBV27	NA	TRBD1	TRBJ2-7	TGTGCCAGCAGACGGGACAGGGTTTCCTACGAGCAGTACTTC	CASRRDRVSYEQYF
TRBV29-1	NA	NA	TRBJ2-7	TGCAGCGTTCGGGGTGGGCCCTACGAGCAGTACTTC	CSVRGGPYEQYF
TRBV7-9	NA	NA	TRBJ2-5	TGTGCCAGCAGCTTAGCGACAGGCCTCCAAGAGACCCAGTACTTC	CASSLATGLQETQYF
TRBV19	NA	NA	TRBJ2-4	TGTGCCAGTAAGGCCCCGGACATCCTAGCCAAAAACATTCAGTACTTC	CASKAPDILAKNIQYF
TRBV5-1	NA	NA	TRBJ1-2	TGCGCCAGCAGCCTGGGCCAAATGGTGAGGCCCCCCTATGGCTACACCTTC	CASSLGQMVRPPYGYTF
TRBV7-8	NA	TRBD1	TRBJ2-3	TGTGCCAGCAGCTTATTTGGGCGTCGGACAGGACAGGTTGATACGCAGTATTTT	CASSLFGRRTGQVDTQYF
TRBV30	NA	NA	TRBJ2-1	TGTGCCTGGGCTCTCAGACTAGGCTACAATGAGCAGTTCTTC	CAWALRLGYNEQFF
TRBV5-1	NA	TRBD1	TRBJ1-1	TGCGCCAGCAGCTCCCGACAGGGGATGAACACTGAAGCTTTCTTT	CASSSRQGMNTEAFF
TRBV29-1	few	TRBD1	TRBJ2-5	TGCAGCGCCATCACAGGGGGAGAGACCCAGTACTTC	CSAITGGETQYF
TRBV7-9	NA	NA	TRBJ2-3	TGTGCCAGCAGCTTCCGGGATACGCAGTATTTT	CASSFRDTQYF
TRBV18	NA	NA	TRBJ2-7	TGTGCCAGCTCACCACCGGGACAAGAGCAGTACTTC	CASSPPGQEQYF
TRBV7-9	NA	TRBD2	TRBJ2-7	TGTGCCAGCAGCCCCCACCCGGGGCCAGGGAGGGACTACGAGCAGTACTTC	CASSPHPGPGRDYEQYF
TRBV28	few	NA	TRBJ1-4	TGTGCCAGCTTCCGGGATGAAAAACTGTTTTTT	CASFRDEKLFF
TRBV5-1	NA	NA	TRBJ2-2	TGCGCCAGCAGCTTGACCGGGACAACCCGAGCCACCGGGGAGCTGTTTTTT	CASSLTGTTRATGELFF
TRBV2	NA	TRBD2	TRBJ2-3	TGTGCCAGCAGTGAAAGACTAGCGGGGGGCACAGATACGCAGTATTTT	CASSERLAGGTDTQYF
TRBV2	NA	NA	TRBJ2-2	TGTGCCAGCAGGGGGGAACAGGGCGCCGGGGAGCTGTTTTTT	CASRGEQGAGELFF
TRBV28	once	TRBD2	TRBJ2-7	TGTGCCAGCAGTTCGGCGGGACTAGCGGCGTTCCTTTGGTACTTC	CASSSAGLAAFLWYF
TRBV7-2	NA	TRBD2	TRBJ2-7	TGTGCCAGCAGCTTAGTTGGGACTAGCGGGAGCGGGGAGCAGTACTTC	CASSLVGTSGSGEQYF
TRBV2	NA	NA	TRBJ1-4	TGTGCCAGCAGCCCCGGACAGAATAATGAAAAACTGTTTTTT	CASSPGQNNEKLFF
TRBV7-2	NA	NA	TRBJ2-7	TGTGCCAGCAGCGGAGAGGGACTGGCTGACTACGAGCAGTACTTC	CASSGEGLADYEQYF
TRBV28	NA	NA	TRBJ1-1	TGTGCCAGCATGACAGAGATGAACACTGAAGCTTTCTTT	CASMTEMNTEAFF
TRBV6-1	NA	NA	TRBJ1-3	TGTGCCAGCAGTGGCGGGAATCCTGGAAACACCATATATTTT	CASSGGNPGNTIYF
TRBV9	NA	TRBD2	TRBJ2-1	TGTGCCAGCAGCATAGTTGGGGCTAGCGGGAGGGTTGAGCAGTTCTTC	CASSIVGASGRVEQFF
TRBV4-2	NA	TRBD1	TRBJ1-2	TGTGCCAGCAGCCAGGCCTTCGACAGGGGGCCAACGGGCTACACCTTC	CASSQAFDRGPTGYTF